A single TCR beta chain is shown here with its context. This specimen belongs to a study of blood T cell repertoires in COVID-19. Study overall: Material from acute and convalescent COVID-19 was sourced from the United States, Italy and Spain. Nucleic acid was either cDNA or gDNA, and it came from T cells, B-cell-depleted T cells, or PBMCs.

The CDR3 totals 15 residues. Trimming removed 3 bases from V and 4 bases from J, with 19 bases in between. From germline, CDR1 is DFQATT and CDR2 SNEGSKA (reference sequence). Authors' analysis steps: Researchers report that nucleated cell counts were estimated from reference gene primer amplification. The data were produced by immunoSEQ multiplex PCR, yet TCRdb's version contains in-frame clones alone and is incomplete. V and J calls plus clone size are reproduced from that table; the DNA served to infer D and trimming. The sample lists 450,000 or so clones; roughly 89% were seen once. Seattle-derived patients entered the study during active infection and were followed longitudinally.

The sample consisted of peripheral blood. The chain links TRBV20-1 to TRBJ2-7; tentatively, D is TRBD2 (5 bases). The TCR comes from a man younger than 35 with COVID-19, enrolled during active disease. CDR3 residues: CSASSSTGKEYEQYF. In nucleotides, the CDR3 is TGCAGTGCTAGTTCTTCGACCGGGAAGGAATACGAGCAGTACTTC.